This record covers a single T cell receptor beta chain. Its specificity is not known. The data belong to a study of T cells in Graves' hyperthyroidism and ophthalmopathy. Study-wide results and caveats: Most thyroid clonotypes that were expanded above 0.001 also turned up in blood.

Germline assignment: CDR1 SGHVS and CDR2 FQNEAQ. This CDR3 comprises 13 residues. V dropped 3 bases and J dropped 3 bases, with 7 bases sitting between them. The TCR beta CDR3 regions underwent amplification using RNA transcripts as the source. The study used the HTBI primer set for a first-round RT-PCR of the TCR CDR3. TCRdb used MiXCR to reprocess the multiplex PCR reads, holding one entry per CDR3 protein. The sample holds roughly 510,000 distinct CDR3 sequences, more than 20% seen once. This clonotype was obtained from a man aged 18 to 29 with Graves' hyperthyroidism. The rearrangement links TRBV7-8 to TRBJ2-3; D is unresolved. The sequenced material came from blood. The CDR3 bases are TGTGCCAGCAGCTTCGGACGGACAGATACGCAGTATTTT. It yields the protein CASSFGRTDTQYF.